These T cell receptor beta chains were read from a single sample in a study of PD-1 blockade in mismatch repair-deficient tumors. Method: immunoSEQ multiplex PCR; TCRdb's copy keeps in-frame clones and lacks some. This table has more than 85,000 clones, 65% to 85% appearing once. Specimen: peripheral blood, collected 36 weeks after starting pembrolizumab. These receptor sequences come from an adult with mismatch repair-deficient cancer. Both conserved end residues are part of each CDR3. The order of the fields is J gene, V gene, D gene, clone size, CDR3 DNA, CDR3 protein. A D gene is named only where the DNA matches it firmly. Not all rows give a size; the values are once, few, many and, for expanded clones, a class.

J gene: TRBJ2-3; V gene: TRBV18; D gene: TRBD2; clone size: -; CDR3 DNA: TGTGCCAGCTCAACACGGGCAGCGGGAACCATAGATACGCAGTATTTT; CDR3 protein: CASSTRAAGTIDTQYF
J gene: TRBJ2-4; V gene: TRBV11-3; D gene: -; clone size: -; CDR3 DNA: TGTGCCAGCAGCCCCCTCGCGGACATTCAGTACTTC; CDR3 protein: CASSPLADIQYF
J gene: TRBJ2-2; V gene: TRBV11-2; D gene: TRBD2; clone size: few; CDR3 DNA: TGTGCCAGCAGCCCAAGACTAGCGGGTGGAGCCGGGGAGCTGTTTTTT; CDR3 protein: CASSPRLAGGAGELFF
J gene: TRBJ2-5; V gene: TRBV11-3; D gene: -; clone size: few; CDR3 DNA: TGTGCCAGCAGCTCAGTGGAAAGGAGGGAGACCCAGTACTTC; CDR3 protein: CASSSVERRETQYF
J gene: TRBJ2-1; V gene: TRBV28; D gene: TRBD2; clone size: -; CDR3 DNA: TGTGCCAGCAGTACTAGCGGAGGGAGCTCCTACAATGAGCAGTTCTTC; CDR3 protein: CASSTSGGSSYNEQFF
J gene: TRBJ2-4; V gene: TRBV6-1; D gene: TRBD1; clone size: -; CDR3 DNA: TGTGCCAGCAGTGAAAGTCAGGGGACAGGAAACATTCAGTACTTC; CDR3 protein: CASSESQGTGNIQYF
J gene: TRBJ1-5; V gene: TRBV30; D gene: -; clone size: -; CDR3 DNA: TGTGCCTGGAGTGCCGGCAGGGGTGATCAGCCCCAGCATTTT; CDR3 protein: CAWSAGRGDQPQHF
J gene: TRBJ2-1; V gene: TRBV4-2; D gene: TRBD2; clone size: -; CDR3 DNA: TGTGCCAGCAGCCAAGAGCCCCCCGGGACTAGCGGGACGTACAATGAGCAGTTCTTC; CDR3 protein: CASSQEPPGTSGTYNEQFF
J gene: TRBJ2-2; V gene: TRBV11-2; D gene: -; clone size: -; CDR3 DNA: TGTGCCAGCAGCCCGCTGGGGGCGCGAACCGGGGAGCTGTTTTTT; CDR3 protein: CASSPLGARTGELFF
J gene: TRBJ2-1; V gene: TRBV2; D gene: -; clone size: -; CDR3 DNA: TGTGCCAGCAGCCCCGGGACCGTAGCTAACAATGAGCAGTTCTTC; CDR3 protein: CASSPGTVANNEQFF
J gene: TRBJ2-1; V gene: TRBV27; D gene: TRBD2; clone size: -; CDR3 DNA: TGTGCCACCTGGACTAGCGGGAGGGCCTCGAATGAGCAGTTCTTC; CDR3 protein: CATWTSGRASNEQFF
J gene: TRBJ2-7; V gene: TRBV27; D gene: TRBD2; clone size: few; CDR3 DNA: TGTGCCACCAGGGTCGCGGGAGGGCACTACGAGCAGTACTTC; CDR3 protein: CATRVAGGHYEQYF
J gene: TRBJ1-1; V gene: TRBV29-1; D gene: TRBD1; clone size: -; CDR3 DNA: TGCAGCGTCGGGACAGGGGGCACTGAAGCTTTCTTT; CDR3 protein: CSVGTGGTEAFF
J gene: TRBJ1-4; V gene: TRBV11-2; D gene: -; clone size: -; CDR3 DNA: TGTGCCAGCAGCTTAGATGGTCTCAATGAAAAACTGTTTTTT; CDR3 protein: CASSLDGLNEKLFF
J gene: TRBJ1-2; V gene: TRBV18; D gene: -; clone size: -; CDR3 DNA: TGTGCCAGCTCAGGCGAAGAGGGAACAAACTATGGCTACACCTTC; CDR3 protein: CASSGEEGTNYGYTF
J gene: TRBJ2-1; V gene: TRBV7-9; D gene: TRBD2; clone size: many; CDR3 DNA: TGTGCCAGCAGCTCCTTTAGCGGGAGGACAAGCTCCTACAATGAGCAGTTCTTC; CDR3 protein: CASSSFSGRTSSYNEQFF